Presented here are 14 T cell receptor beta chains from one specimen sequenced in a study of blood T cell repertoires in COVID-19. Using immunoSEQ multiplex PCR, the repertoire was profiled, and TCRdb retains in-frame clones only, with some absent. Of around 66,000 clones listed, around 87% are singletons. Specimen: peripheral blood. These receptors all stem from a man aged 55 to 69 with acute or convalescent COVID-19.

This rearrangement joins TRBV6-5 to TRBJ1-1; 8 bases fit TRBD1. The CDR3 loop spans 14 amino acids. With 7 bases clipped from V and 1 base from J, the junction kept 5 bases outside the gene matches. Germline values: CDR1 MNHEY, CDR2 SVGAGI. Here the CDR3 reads CASKQGQANTEAFF. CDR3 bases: TGTGCCAGCAAACAGGGACAGGCGAACACTGAAGCTTTCTTT.

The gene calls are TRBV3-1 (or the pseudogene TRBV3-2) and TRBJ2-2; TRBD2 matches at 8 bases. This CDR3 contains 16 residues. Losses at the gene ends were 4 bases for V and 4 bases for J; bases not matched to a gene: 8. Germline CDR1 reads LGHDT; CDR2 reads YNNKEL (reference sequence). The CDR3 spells CASSPVSGGSTGELFF. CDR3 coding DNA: TGTGCCAGCAGCCCCGTAAGCGGGGGTAGCACCGGGGAGCTGTTTTTT.

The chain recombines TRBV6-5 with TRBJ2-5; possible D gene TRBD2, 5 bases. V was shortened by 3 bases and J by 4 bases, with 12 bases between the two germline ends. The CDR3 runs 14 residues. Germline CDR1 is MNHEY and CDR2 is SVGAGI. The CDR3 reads CASSYGEPPETQYF. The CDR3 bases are TGTGCCAGCAGTTATGGGGAGCCCCCAGAGACCCAGTACTTC.

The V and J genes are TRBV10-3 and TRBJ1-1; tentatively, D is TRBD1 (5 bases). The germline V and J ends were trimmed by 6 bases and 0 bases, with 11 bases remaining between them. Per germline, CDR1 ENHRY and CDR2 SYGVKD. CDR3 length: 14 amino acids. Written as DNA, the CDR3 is TGTGCCATCAGCGGCGGGGCTATGAACACTGAAGCTTTCTTT. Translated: CAISGGAMNTEAFF.

This CDR3 is CASSLNSVQAGANVLTF. CDR3 nucleotide sequence: TGTGCCAGCAGTTTAAATAGCGTTCAGGCTGGGGCCAACGTCCTGACTTTC. V usage is TRBV28 and J usage is TRBJ2-6; a weak D match, TRBD2 (5 bases). V was trimmed by 2 bases and J by 2 bases, leaving 13 bases between them. This CDR3 is 17 amino acids long. Germline V gene sequence: CDR1 MDHEN, CDR2 SYDVKM. Combining the CDR3 with reference TRBV28 and TRBJ2-6 gives the whole variable domain DVKVTQSSRYLVKRTGEKVFLECVQDMDHENMFWYRQDPGLGLRLIYFSYDVKMKEKGDIPEGYSVSREKKERFSLILESASTNQTSMYLCASSLNSVQAGANVLTFGAGSRLTVL.

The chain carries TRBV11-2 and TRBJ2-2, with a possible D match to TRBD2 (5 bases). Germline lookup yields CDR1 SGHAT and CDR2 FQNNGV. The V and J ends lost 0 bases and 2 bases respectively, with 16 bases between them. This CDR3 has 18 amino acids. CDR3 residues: CASSLDGVGSLNTGELFF. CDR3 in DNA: TGTGCCAGCAGCTTAGACGGTGTAGGGAGCTTAAACACCGGGGAGCTGTTTTTT.

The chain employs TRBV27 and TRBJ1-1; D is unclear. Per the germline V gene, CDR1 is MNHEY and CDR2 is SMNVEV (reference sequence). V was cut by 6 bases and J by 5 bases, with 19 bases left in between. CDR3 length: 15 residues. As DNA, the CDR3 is TGTGCCAGCAGCCCCCTAGGAGGCCGGGGAACTGAAGCTTTCTTT. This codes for CASSPLGGRGTEAFF.

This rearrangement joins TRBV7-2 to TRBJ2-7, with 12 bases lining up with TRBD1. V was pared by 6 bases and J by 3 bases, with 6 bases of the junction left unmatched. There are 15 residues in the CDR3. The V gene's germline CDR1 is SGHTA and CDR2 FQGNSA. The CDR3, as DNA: TGTGCCAGCAGTTCCGGGACAGGGGGCTTCTACGAGCAGTACTTC. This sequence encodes CASSSGTGGFYEQYF.

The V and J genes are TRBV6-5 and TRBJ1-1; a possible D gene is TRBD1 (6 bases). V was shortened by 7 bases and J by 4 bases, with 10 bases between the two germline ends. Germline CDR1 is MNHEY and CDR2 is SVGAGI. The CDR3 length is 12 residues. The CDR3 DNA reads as TGTGCCAGCACAGGGGTTGTCACTGAAGCTTTCTTT. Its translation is CASTGVVTEAFF.

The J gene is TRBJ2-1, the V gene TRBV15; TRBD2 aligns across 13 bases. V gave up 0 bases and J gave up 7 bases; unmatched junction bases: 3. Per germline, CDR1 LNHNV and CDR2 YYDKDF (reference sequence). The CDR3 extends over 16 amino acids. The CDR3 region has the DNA TGTGCCACCAGCAGAGAACTAGCGGGGGGGCGTAATGAGCAGTTCTTC. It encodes CATSRELAGGRNEQFF. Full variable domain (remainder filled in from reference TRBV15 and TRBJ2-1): DAMVIQNPRYQVTQFGKPVTLSCSQTLNHNVMYWYQQKSSQAPKLLFHYYDKDFNNEADTPDNFQSRRPNTSFCFLDIRSPGLGDTAMYLCATSRELAGGRNEQFFGPGTRLTVL.

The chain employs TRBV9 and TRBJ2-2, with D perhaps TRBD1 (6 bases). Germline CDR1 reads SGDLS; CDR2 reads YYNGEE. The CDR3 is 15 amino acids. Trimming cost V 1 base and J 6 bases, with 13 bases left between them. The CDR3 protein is CASSVYQGLAGELFF. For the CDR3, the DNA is TGTGCCAGCAGCGTATATCAGGGGCTAGCCGGGGAGCTGTTTTTT.

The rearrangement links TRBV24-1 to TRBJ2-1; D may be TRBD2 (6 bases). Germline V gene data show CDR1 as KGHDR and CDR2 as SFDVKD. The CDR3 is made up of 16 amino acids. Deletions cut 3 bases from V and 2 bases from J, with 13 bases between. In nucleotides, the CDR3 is TGTGCCACCAGTGATGCACGGAGGGGACCCTACAATGAGCAGTTCTTC. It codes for CATSDARRGPYNEQFF.

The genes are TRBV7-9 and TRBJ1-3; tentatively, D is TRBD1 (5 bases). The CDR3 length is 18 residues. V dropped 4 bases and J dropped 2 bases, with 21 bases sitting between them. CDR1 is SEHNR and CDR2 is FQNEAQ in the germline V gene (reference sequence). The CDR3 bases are TGTGCCAGCAGCTCAGGCGGGACTCCTCGGATGCCTGGAAACACCATATATTTT. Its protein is CASSSGGTPRMPGNTIYF.

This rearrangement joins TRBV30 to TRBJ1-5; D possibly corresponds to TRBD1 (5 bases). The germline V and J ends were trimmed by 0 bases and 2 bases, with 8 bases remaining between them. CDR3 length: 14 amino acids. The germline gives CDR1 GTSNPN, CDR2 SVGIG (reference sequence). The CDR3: CAWSVGGGNQPQHF. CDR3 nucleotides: TGTGCCTGGAGTGTAGGAGGGGGCAATCAGCCCCAGCATTTT.